The 14 T cell receptor beta chains given below trace back to one sample, sequenced in a study of OX40 agonist ivuxolimab in advanced cancers. TCRdb keeps only in-frame clones here, not all; method: immunoSEQ multiplex PCR. Among roughly 75,000 clones listed, roughly 86% were seen once. The input for sequencing was CD4+ or CD8+ T cells sorted from blood, taken in a trial of the OX40 agonist ivuxolimab. Receptors were obtained from an adult with an advanced solid tumor such as melanoma, head and neck, liver or kidney cancer.

The chain couples TRBV15 to TRBJ2-1; either TRBD1 or TRBD2 may supply D (5 bases each). CDR3 size: 15 residues. The V gene's germline CDR1 is LNHNV and CDR2 YYDKDF (reference sequence). V shed 1 base and J shed 8 bases, with 15 bases lying between them. The CDR3 is CATSRGGARVHEQFF. The CDR3 bases are TGTGCCACCAGCAGAGGAGGGGCCAGGGTCCATGAGCAGTTCTTC.

The rearrangement joins TRBV19 to TRBJ2-3; 8 bases align to TRBD1. After removal of 7 bases from V and 1 base from J, the junction contained 4 bases not matched to a gene. The CDR3 sequence is 14 residues long. Germline values: CDR1 LNHDA, CDR2 SQIVND (reference sequence). DNA for the CDR3: TGTGCCAGTATGTCCAGGGGGCGCACAGATACGCAGTATTTT. Protein: CASMSRGRTDTQYF.

V is TRBV9 and J is TRBJ1-1, with a tentative D call TRBD1 (6 bases). The CDR3 consists of 13 residues. Germline lookup yields CDR1 SGDLS and CDR2 YYNGEE. Trimming removed 1 base at V and 6 bases at J, with 10 bases between. CDR3 in amino acids: CASSVRAGAEAFF. The CDR3 coding sequence is TGTGCCAGCAGCGTACGGGCAGGGGCTGAAGCTTTCTTT. The entire variable domain, with the rest obtained from reference TRBV9 and TRBJ1-1, is as follows: DSGVTQTPKHLITATGQRVTLRCSPRSGDLSVYWYQQSLDQGLQFLIQYYNGEERAKGNILERFSAQQFPDLHSELNLSSLELGDSALYFCASSVRAGAEAFFGQGTRLTVV.

The chain has TRBV7-9 and TRBJ1-1; the match to TRBD1 covers 7 bases. V lost 5 bases, J lost 6 bases, and 12 bases stayed unmatched. The CDR3 totals 15 residues. Germline values: CDR1 SEHNR, CDR2 FQNEAQ (reference sequence). This CDR3 reads CASSARQGGKSEAFF. As DNA, the CDR3 is TGTGCCAGCAGCGCACGACAGGGAGGGAAATCTGAAGCTTTCTTT.

Of note for this clone: Additional DNA sequences in this sample encode the identical CDR3. The rearrangement links TRBV6-5 to TRBJ1-1; 7 positions agree with TRBD1. This CDR3 region has 11 residues. V lost 6 bases and J lost 5; bases outside the gene matches: 0. CDR1 and CDR2 from the germline V gene are MNHEY and SVGAGI. The CDR3 sequence is CASSRGTEAFF. The CDR3 DNA is TGTGCCAGCAGCAGGGGGACTGAAGCTTTCTTT.

The chain combines TRBV5-1 with TRBJ2-7; D might be TRBD1 (5 bases). The CDR3 runs to 12 residues. Trimming took 2 bases from V and 7 from J, leaving 10 bases between them. Per germline, CDR1 SGHRS and CDR2 YFSETQ. The CDR3 DNA reads TGCGCCAGCAGCTTCGGTCAGGGAGAGCAGTACTTC. It translates to CASSFGQGEQYF. Full variable domain (remainder filled in from reference TRBV5-1 and TRBJ2-7): KAGVTQTPRYLIKTRGQQVTLSCSPISGHRSVSWYQQTPGQGLQFLFEYFSETQRNKGNFPGRFSGRQFSNSRSEMNVSTLELGDSALYLCASSFGQGEQYFGPGTRLTVT.

The V call is TRBV25-1, the J call TRBJ1-1; D gene unclear. The germline CDR1 and CDR2 sequences are MGHDK and SYGVNS. The CDR3 runs 12 residues. Trimming stripped 6 bases from V and 2 bases from J, with 7 bases between. CDR3 nucleotides: TGTGCCAGCAGGGGTCCTAACACTGAAGCTTTCTTT. The encoded protein is CASRGPNTEAFF.

The gene calls are TRBV4-2 and TRBJ1-4, with D tentatively TRBD1 (5 bases). The CDR3 sequence is 15 residues long. Trimming left V 3 bases short and J 3 bases short, with 11 bases between. CDR1 LGHNA and CDR2 YNFKEQ come from the germline V gene. The CDR3 region has the DNA TGTGCCAGCAGCCAGGACACCCAGGCTAATGAAAAACTGTTTTTT. It codes for CASSQDTQANEKLFF.

This clone was seen more than once but under ten times. This chain joins TRBV29-1 and TRBJ1-1; 7 bases are shared with TRBD1. J lost 4 bases, V lost 6 bases, and 5 bases had no gene match. Germline V gene lookup returns CDR1 SQVTM and CDR2 ANQGSEA. This CDR3 contains 12 residues. CDR3 nucleotides: TGCAGCGTGAGACAGGGCGGCACTGAAGCTTTCTTT. Translating it yields CSVRQGGTEAFF.

The chain links TRBV18 to TRBJ2-6; D is uncertain. Germline CDR1 KGHSH, CDR2 LQKENI. The CDR3 has 16 amino acids. V lost 2 bases to trimming and J lost 0 bases, with 8 bases between them. The CDR3 loop reads CASSPNSHSGANVLTF. CDR3 nucleotides: TGTGCCAGCTCACCAAACAGCCACTCTGGGGCCAACGTCCTGACTTTC.

The chain uses TRBV27 and TRBJ2-3, with D tentatively TRBD1 (5 bases). CDR1 is MNHEY, CDR2 SMNVEV, per germline (reference sequence). The CDR3 contains 14 residues. Trimming cost V 2 bases and J 6 bases, with 12 bases left between them. The CDR3 spells CASSLRGSSDTQYF. The CDR3 bases are TGTGCCAGCAGTTTAAGGGGATCCTCTGATACGCAGTATTTT.

The genes are TRBV5-4 and TRBJ2-5; D is uncertain. The germline gives CDR1 SGHNT, CDR2 YYREEE (reference sequence). V was cut by 1 base and J by 3 bases, with 1 base left in between. The CDR3 contains 11 residues. The CDR3 bases are TGTGCCAGCAGCTTGAAAGAGACCCAGTACTTC. It translates to CASSLKETQYF.

The V gene is TRBV6-1, the J gene TRBJ1-3, with D unresolved. Germline V CDR1 and CDR2: MNHNS, SASEGT. V was trimmed by 1 base and J by 2 bases, leaving 6 bases between them. This CDR3 has 14 amino acids. The CDR3 protein is CASSEGQAGNTIYF. CDR3 DNA sequence: TGTGCCAGCAGTGAAGGGCAGGCTGGAAACACCATATATTTT.

Concerning this clone itself: This CDR3 is also generated by other DNA sequences in the sample. The genes are TRBV6-1 and TRBJ2-7; 9 bases are a match to TRBD1. The ends lost 1 base at V and 5 bases at J; junction bases unmatched: 9. The germline CDR1 and CDR2 sequences are MNHNS and SASEGT. This CDR3 has 16 residues. The CDR3 DNA sequence: TGTGCCAGCAGTGAAGTATTGGGGACAGGGCGGGACGAGCAGTACTTC. Its translation is CASSEVLGTGRDEQYF.